This paragraph reports one T cell receptor (beta chain). Its specific antigen is unknown. Per-base quality was not reported, and no clone a single base away is much larger than it. The data derive from a study of graft-versus-host responses after intestinal transplantation (dated by TCRdb to about 2021). At the level of the whole study: The transplants that recipients received were multivisceral, liver-intestinal, or isolated intestinal. To identify alloreactive clones, pre-transplant mixed lymphocyte reaction products were sequenced and then compared with unstimulated pre-transplant donor and recipient T cells. A peak of at least 4% donor T cells among recipient peripheral blood mononuclear cells was the definition used for donor T cell macrochimerism. Rather than being sequenced by the commercial service, samples from a few later patients were sequenced in-house on an Illumina MiSeq and processed with MiXCR. Every recipient was given anti-thymocyte globulin induction, followed by roughly 3 years of maintenance tacrolimus and steroids. Bulk TCR-beta CDR3 sequencing was used to track graft-versus-host and host-versus-graft alloreactive T cell clones in the graft, circulation and bone marrow after intestinal transplantation. The cohort enrolled 20 to 30 intestinal transplant recipients, one of whom was a retransplant, and 3 patients without pretransplant specimens were excluded. Results the study describes overall, beyond this receptor: In patients with donor T cell macrochimerism, the allografts had high GvH to HvG T cell clonal ratios. Peak levels of circulating GvH clones were associated with declines in HvG clones early after transplant. Conclusions were limited by the relatively low number and heterogeneity of intestinal transplant patients. GvH clones were detected in recipient bone marrow, and some appeared earlier in ileal mucosa or blood, consistent with an intestinal mucosal origin.

Receptor libraries were prepared by the immunoSEQ multiplex PCR assay. In most patients, genomic DNA was isolated using the Qiagen DNeasy Blood and Tissue Kit and sent frozen to Adaptive Biotechnologies for TCR sequencing. High-throughput TCR-beta CDR3 sequencing of genomic DNA from most patients was performed by Adaptive Biotechnologies. On the authors' methods: Adaptive's ImmunoSEQ software supplied the TCR sequencing data for 18 patients, while MiXCR and VDJtools were used to process a few other patients. To correct CD4 versus CD8 sorting errors, sequences present in both subsets at a frequency ratio below 5:1 were removed. CDR3 nucleotide sequences shared between donor and recipient were removed because their origin could not be assigned. To be classed as alloreactive, a clone needed at least 2-fold expansion over unstimulated cells and a minimum CFSE-low frequency of 0.002% (template counts) or 0.001% (read counts). Clones were considered mappable if detected in sequenced pre-transplant spleen, lymph node, or MLR CFSE-low populations of the donor or recipient. The cumulative frequency of alloreactive clones was calculated as a percentage of all sequences, weighted by copy number. The table comes from immuneACCESS by way of TCRdb, which keeps in-frame sequences with V and J called. Part of the clones is missing from these tables; in studies checked, under half for an unresolved V gene and the rest for unknown reasons. From that table come the V and J calls and clone size; the DNA was used to work out D and trimming. In this sample the table shows some 90,000 clones, 75% to 95% of which occur a single time. The ten largest clones represent around 5.8% of the sample.

The meaning of the sample's time point label: cells obtained before transplantation from donor or recipient. CD3+CD4+ and CD3+CD8+ populations were FACS-sorted from unstimulated pre-transplant donor and recipient cells taken from spleen or lymph nodes. The germline V gene specifies MDHEN as CDR1 and SYDVKM as CDR2. The V end loses 4 bases and the J end loses 3 bases, and a stretch of 13 bases separates them. Including the terminal cysteine and phenylalanine, the CDR3 comprises 14 residues. CDR3 DNA only is kept here, 42 bases in frame from base 1. The rearranged segments are TRBV28 and TRBJ2-7; the D gene is possibly TRBD1 or TRBD2, each agreeing over 5 bases. This clonotype originated in a human donor who received an intestinal transplant. Source: unstimulated CD8+ T cells sorted from spleen or lymph node cells, taken before intestinal transplant. For the CDR3, the sequence is CASSWAGSGYEQYF. The nucleotides are TGTGCCAGCAGTTGGGCAGGGAGTGGCTACGAGCAGTACTTC.